These 22 T cell receptor beta chains came from one sample sequenced in a study of blood T cell repertoires in COVID-19. Only in-frame clones appear in the TCRdb table, and some are missing; sequencing was by immunoSEQ multiplex PCR. Seen here are hundreds of thousands of clones, 85% to 90% observed once, and the top ten hold around 2%. Sequencing input: PBMCs or T cells enriched from blood (not recorded which). These receptors all come from a young woman who had recovered from COVID-19.

The chain links TRBV29-1 to TRBJ2-5; a weak D match, TRBD2 (6 bases). The CDR3 length is 14 residues. V was trimmed by 6 bases and J by 1 base, leaving 15 bases between them. Germline V gives CDR1 SQVTM, CDR2 ANQGSEA. In DNA form, the CDR3 reads TGCAGCGTGGCTAGAGGAGGGCTCCAAGAGACCCAGTACTTC. Translated, it gives CSVARGGLQETQYF.

The chain couples TRBV7-6 to TRBJ1-1; D remains ambiguous. The CDR3 totals 16 residues. Germline V gene data show CDR1 as SGHVS and CDR2 as FNYEAQ. The V and J ends lost 3 bases and 0 bases respectively, with 14 bases between them. The CDR3 coding sequence is TGTGCCAGCAGCTTTACTTCGGGTAGAATGAACACTGAAGCTTTCTTT. Translated: CASSFTSGRMNTEAFF.

The rearrangement links TRBV5-1 to TRBJ2-7; TRBD1 aligns across 7 bases. With V trimmed by 2 bases and J by 6 bases, 5 bases remained unmatched. Germline CDR1 is SGHRS and CDR2 is YFSETQ. This CDR3 comprises 13 residues. The CDR3 region is CASSFRQGPEQYF. CDR3 coding DNA: TGCGCCAGCAGCTTCCGACAGGGCCCCGAGCAGTACTTC. The entire variable domain, with the rest obtained from reference TRBV5-1 and TRBJ2-7, is as follows: KAGVTQTPRYLIKTRGQQVTLSCSPISGHRSVSWYQQTPGQGLQFLFEYFSETQRNKGNFPGRFSGRQFSNSRSEMNVSTLELGDSALYLCASSFRQGPEQYFGPGTRLTVT.

The chain combines TRBV4-2 with TRBJ2-5; TRBD2 matches at 12 bases. J lost 2 bases, V lost 4 bases, and 2 bases had no gene match. From germline, CDR1 is LGHNA and CDR2 YNFKEQ. The CDR3 sequence is 15 residues long. The CDR3 nucleotides read TGTGCCAGCAGCCGACTAGCGGGGGATCAAGAGACCCAGTACTTC. Translating gives CASSRLAGDQETQYF.

The J gene is TRBJ1-2, the V gene TRBV18; 11 positions match TRBD1. CDR1 is KGHSH and CDR2 is LQKENI in the germline V gene. This CDR3 contains 15 residues. J gave up 8 bases and V 0 bases, and 5 bases lay outside the gene matches. The CDR3 here is CASSPPGQGAWGYTF. For the CDR3, the DNA is TGTGCCAGCTCACCACCCGGACAGGGGGCTTGGGGCTACACCTTC. Full variable domain (remainder filled in from reference TRBV18 and TRBJ1-2): NAGVMQNPRHLVRRRGQEARLRCSPMKGHSHVYWYRQLPEEGLKFMVYLQKENIIDESGMPKERFSAEFPKEGPSILRIQQVVRGDSAAYFCASSPPGQGAWGYTFGSGTRLTVV.

This clone turned up a few times. V is TRBV4-2 and J is TRBJ2-2; D is perhaps TRBD2 (5 bases). Trimming pared 9 bases from V and 6 bases from J, leaving 8 bases between. The CDR3 runs to 11 residues. Per germline, CDR1 LGHNA and CDR2 YNFKEQ. The CDR3 is CARGDPGELFF. CDR3 in DNA: TGTGCCAGGGGAGACCCCGGGGAGCTGTTTTTT.

The chain carries TRBV7-8 and TRBJ1-5; the match to TRBD1 covers 7 bases. The CDR3 length is 17 residues. Trimming cost V 1 base and J 6 bases; bases outside gene matches: 12. CDR1 SGHVS and CDR2 FQNEAQ come from the germline V gene. The CDR3 DNA sequence: TGTGCCAGCAGCTTAGTAGGGACAGCCGGGTACCTTCAGCCCCAGCATTTT. This sequence encodes CASSLVGTAGYLQPQHF. Complete variable domain (other parts from reference TRBV7-8 and TRBJ1-5): GAGVSQSPRYKVAKRGQDVALRCDPISGHVSLFWYQQALGQGPEFLTYFQNEAQLDKSGLPSDRFFAERPEGSVSTLKIQRTQQEDSAVYLCASSLVGTAGYLQPQHFGDGTRLSIL.

The chain is built from TRBV7-2 and TRBJ1-1, with a possible D match to TRBD1 (5 bases). Germline assignment: CDR1 SGHTA and CDR2 FQGNSA. The CDR3 loop spans 13 amino acids. The V gene lost 3 bases and the J gene lost 6 bases, with 11 bases spanning the gap. The CDR3 region is CASSFGGFSEAFF. Written as DNA, the CDR3 is TGTGCCAGCAGCTTCGGGGGTTTTTCTGAAGCTTTCTTT.

V gene TRBV2 combines with J gene TRBJ1-2; TRBD1 aligns across 9 bases. This CDR3 region has 14 residues. Trimming cost V 6 bases and J 2 bases; bases outside gene matches: 4. Germline V gene data show CDR1 as SNHLY and CDR2 as FYNNEI. CDR3 region: CASRIQGANYGYTF. The CDR3 DNA reads as TGTGCCAGCAGGATACAGGGGGCGAACTATGGCTACACCTTC.

CDR3 protein: CATSRQGEAPDTQYF. CDR3 DNA: TGTGCCACCAGCAGACAGGGGGAGGCCCCAGATACGCAGTATTTT. The rearrangement uses TRBV15 and TRBJ2-3, with a possible D match to TRBD1 (7 bases). Germline V CDR1 and CDR2: LNHNV, YYDKDF (reference sequence). V dropped 2 bases and J dropped 4 bases, with 13 bases sitting between them. The CDR3 spans 15 residues.

The J gene is TRBJ1-2, the V gene TRBV4-1; D unresolved. This CDR3 is 15 amino acids long. The germline V gene encodes CDR1 MGHRA and CDR2 YSYEKL. V was pared by 0 bases and J by 5 bases, with 13 bases between. The CDR3 spells CASSQDRRTLYGYTF. DNA for the CDR3: TGCGCCAGCAGCCAAGATAGGAGGACGCTTTATGGCTACACCTTC.

As DNA, the CDR3 is TGTGCCAGCAGCAGGACTGGATACAATGAGCAGTTCTTC. It encodes CASSRTGYNEQFF. The rearrangement joins TRBV6-4 to TRBJ2-1; a weak D match, TRBD2 (5 bases). This CDR3 is 13 amino acids long. Germline CDR1 is MRHNA and CDR2 is SNTAGT. Trimming left V 6 bases short and J 4 bases short, with 10 bases between.

V gene TRBV18 combines with J gene TRBJ1-6; no firm D call. CDR3 length equals 15 residues. Deletions cut 1 base from V and 9 bases from J, with 13 bases between. CDR1 and CDR2 from the germline V gene are KGHSH and LQKENI. The CDR3 reads CASSPQAGRISPLHF. CDR3 in DNA: TGTGCCAGCTCACCACAGGCGGGCAGGATTTCACCCCTCCACTTT.

Only one count was recorded for this clone. This chain joins TRBV7-8 and TRBJ2-6; D is uncertain. Germline V gene lookup returns CDR1 SGHVS and CDR2 FQNEAQ. This CDR3 contains 17 residues. Trimming removed 1 base from V and 0 bases from J, with 10 bases in between. The CDR3 bases are TGTGCCAGCAGCTTAGGATCGCTAAGCTCTGGGGCCAACGTCCTGACTTTC. Translating it yields CASSLGSLSSGANVLTF.

J is TRBJ2-5 and V is TRBV5-1, with 7 positions matching TRBD1. The V and J ends lost 4 bases and 2 bases, in that order; junction bases with no gene match: 2. Germline loops: CDR1 SGHRS, CDR2 YFSETQ. CDR3 length: 13 residues. CDR3 sequence (DNA): TGCGCCAGCAGCCGGGACAGTCAAGAGACCCAGTACTTC. It encodes CASSRDSQETQYF.

The chain employs TRBV5-4 and TRBJ1-2, with D tentatively TRBD1 (6 bases). Trimming stripped 0 bases from V and 3 bases from J, with 9 bases between. Germline values: CDR1 SGHNT, CDR2 YYREEE (reference sequence). This CDR3 region has 14 residues. CDR3 nucleotide sequence: TGTGCCAGCAGCTTGGCCGCAGGGGACTATGGCTACACCTTC. It yields the protein CASSLAAGDYGYTF.

In this sample, this clone turned up a few times. The chain recombines TRBV21-1 with TRBJ1-4. TRBV21-1 has pseudogene status. The CDR3 extends over 14 amino acids. CDR3 sequence (DNA): TGTGCCAGCAGCCCACCAGGACGGGGGGAAAAACTGTTTTTT. Its translation: CASSPPGRGEKLFF.

This clone was seen only once. Other nucleotide sequences from this sample produce the same CDR3. The CDR3 protein is CASSYGQGDGYTF. As DNA, the CDR3 is TGTGCCAGCAGCTACGGACAGGGTGACGGCTACACCTTC. The chain is built from TRBV27 and TRBJ1-2; 8 bases map to TRBD1. Trimming at V came to 6 bases and at J to 8 bases, leaving 8 bases not matched to a gene. CDR1 and CDR2 from the germline V gene are MNHEY and SMNVEV (reference sequence). The CDR3 has 13 residues.

The genes are TRBV5-1 and TRBJ2-5; TRBD2 matches 9 bases. Germline CDR1 reads SGHRS; CDR2 reads YFSETQ. J gave up 2 bases and V 3 bases, and 5 bases lay outside the gene matches. This CDR3 comprises 15 residues. CDR3 bases: TGCGCCAGCAGCTATGCGGGGGGGCCTCAAGAGACCCAGTACTTC. Translating it yields CASSYAGGPQETQYF.

The rearrangement uses TRBV9 and TRBJ1-3; 12 positions match TRBD1. The CDR3 is 18 amino acids. Trimming at V came to 3 bases and at J to 4 bases, leaving 11 bases not matched to a gene. The germline gives CDR1 SGDLS, CDR2 YYNGEE. CDR3 bases: TGTGCCAGCAGCGCTGCAGGGACAGGGGGCGAATCAGGAAACACCATATATTTT. Translation: CASSAAGTGGESGNTIYF.

This clone showed up just a few times. V gene TRBV27 combines with J gene TRBJ1-1, with D tentatively TRBD1 (5 bases). CDR1 and CDR2 (germline): MNHEY, SMNVEV (reference sequence). V gave up 5 bases and J gave up 6 bases, with 13 bases separating them. The CDR3 covers 13 residues. This CDR3 reads CASSALAGSEAFF. In nucleotides, the CDR3 is TGTGCCAGCAGTGCCTTAGCAGGGTCTGAAGCTTTCTTT.

Remarks on this clone: One end of the junction is discordant with germline, which a read error may explain. This chain uses TRBV7-8 with TRBJ2-3; 9 positions match TRBD2. Germline values: CDR1 SGHVS, CDR2 FQNEAQ. This CDR3 spans 15 amino acids. The CDR3 sequence: CASSLAGQYTDTQYF. The CDR3 DNA follows: TGTGCCAGCAGCCTAGCGGGGCAATACACAGATACGCAGTATTTT.